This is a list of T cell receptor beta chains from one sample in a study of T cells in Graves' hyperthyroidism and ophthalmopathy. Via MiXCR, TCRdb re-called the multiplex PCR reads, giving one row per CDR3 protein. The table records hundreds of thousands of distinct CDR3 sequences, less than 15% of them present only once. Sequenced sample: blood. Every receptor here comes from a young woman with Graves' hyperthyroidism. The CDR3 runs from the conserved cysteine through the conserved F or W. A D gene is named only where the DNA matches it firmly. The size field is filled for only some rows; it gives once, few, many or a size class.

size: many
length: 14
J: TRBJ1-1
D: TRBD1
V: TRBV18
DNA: TGTGCCAGCTCACCCTGGGGACAGTCCCCTGAAGCTTTCTTT
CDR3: CASSPWGQSPEAFF

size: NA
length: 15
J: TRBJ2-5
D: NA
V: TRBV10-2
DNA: TGCGCCAGCAGTGAGTCGCGGGACGGACAAGAGACCCAGTACTTC
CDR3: CASSESRDGQETQYF

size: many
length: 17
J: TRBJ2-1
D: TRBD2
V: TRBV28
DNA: TGTGCCAGCAGTTTCGTCATAGCGGGTAACTCCTACAATGAGCAGTTCTTC
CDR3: CASSFVIAGNSYNEQFF

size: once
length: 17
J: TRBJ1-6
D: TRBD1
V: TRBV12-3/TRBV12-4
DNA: TGTGCCAGCAGCCCTTGGACAGGGCACTCCTATAATTCACCCCTCCACTTT
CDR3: CASSPWTGHSYNSPLHF

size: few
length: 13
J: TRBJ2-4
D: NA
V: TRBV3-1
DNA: TGTGCCAGCAGCCGGGCGCAACAAAACATTCAGTACTTC
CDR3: CASSRAQQNIQYF

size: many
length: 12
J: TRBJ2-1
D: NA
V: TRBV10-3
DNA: TGTGCCACTGGTGTCTCCTACAATGAGCAGTTCTTC
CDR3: CATGVSYNEQFF

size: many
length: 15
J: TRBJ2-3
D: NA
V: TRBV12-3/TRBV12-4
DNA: TGTGCCAACAACATAGACGGGTGGGATCCAGATACGCAGTATTTT
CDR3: CANNIDGWDPDTQYF

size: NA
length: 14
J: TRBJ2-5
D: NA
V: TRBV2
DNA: TGTGCCAGCCGTGCACCCGACAGCCAAGAGACCCAGTACTTC
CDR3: CASRAPDSQETQYF

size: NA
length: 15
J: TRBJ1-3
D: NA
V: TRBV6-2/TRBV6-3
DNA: TGTGCCAGCAGTCTCGCGGGATTCTCTGGAAACACCATATATTTT
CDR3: CASSLAGFSGNTIYF

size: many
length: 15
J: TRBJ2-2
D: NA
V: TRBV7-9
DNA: TGTGCCAGCAGCCTAGACGGGACATCCGGCGGGGAGCTGTTTTTT
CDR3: CASSLDGTSGGELFF

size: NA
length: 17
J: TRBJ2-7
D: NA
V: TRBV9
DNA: TGTGCCAGCAGCGTAGATCCAGGGGAAGGCATACACTACGAGCAGTACTTC
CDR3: CASSVDPGEGIHYEQYF

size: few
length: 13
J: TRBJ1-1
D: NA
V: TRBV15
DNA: TGTGCCACCAGCAGAGATTCAGGGGCGGGGGCTTTCTTT
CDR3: CATSRDSGAGAFF

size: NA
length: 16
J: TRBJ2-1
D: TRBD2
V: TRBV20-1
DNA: TGCAGTGCTACCGGGACGGCACTAGCGGGAGGCAATGAGCAGTTCTTC
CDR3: CSATGTALAGGNEQFF

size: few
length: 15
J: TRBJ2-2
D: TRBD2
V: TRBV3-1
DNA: TGTGCCAGCAGGACTAGCGTACGCCCCACCGGGGAGCTGTTTTTT
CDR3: CASRTSVRPTGELFF

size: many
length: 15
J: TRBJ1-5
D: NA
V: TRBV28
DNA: TGTGCCAGCAGTTTAGCACAGGGCTTTAATCAGCCCCAGCATTTT
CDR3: CASSLAQGFNQPQHF

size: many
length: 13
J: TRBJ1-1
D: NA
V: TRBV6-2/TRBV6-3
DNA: TGTGCCAGCAGTAACTCCGTGACAGATGAAGCTTTCTTT
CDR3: CASSNSVTDEAFF

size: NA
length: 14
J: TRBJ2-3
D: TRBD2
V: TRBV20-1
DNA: TGCAGTGCCCTACTAGCGGGAGGGGCAGATACGCAGTATTTT
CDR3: CSALLAGGADTQYF

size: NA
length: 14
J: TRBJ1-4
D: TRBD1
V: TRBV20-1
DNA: TGCAGTGCTATACCGGGACAGATTCGTGAAAAACTGTTTTTT
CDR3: CSAIPGQIREKLFF